The 17 T cell receptor beta chains given below trace back to one sample, sequenced in a study of glioma-infiltrating T cells after dendritic cell vaccination listed by TCRdb under 2016. The method was the immunoSEQ multiplex PCR assay. This immuneACCESS table, as held by TCRdb, lists in-frame sequences with V and J called but not all clones. Of the missing ones, under half trace to an unresolved V gene in checked studies; the others have no known cause. Counted in this sample were 100,000 to 120,000 clones; 90% of them appeared once. The ten largest make up around 2.6% of the sample. The sample's time point label, in plain terms: after dendritic cell vaccination, including at tumor progression/relapse. The sequencing here drew on blood, taken after dendritic cell vaccination. The receptors come from a human donor with glioblastoma.

V usage is TRBV7-6 and J usage is TRBJ2-7, with D possibly TRBD1 on 6 matching bases. The CDR3 length is 14 residues. V was shortened by 4 bases and J by 0 bases, with 10 bases between the two germline ends. Germline assignment: CDR1 SGHVS and CDR2 FNYEAQ. The CDR3 is CASSSRTASYEQYF. The CDR3 region has the DNA TGTGCCAGCAGCTCCAGGACAGCCTCCTACGAGCAGTACTTC.

V and J are TRBV4-1 and TRBJ2-3; D is possibly TRBD1 (6 bases). V was shortened by 4 bases and J by 6 bases, with 11 bases between the two germline ends. In germline, CDR1 is MGHRA, CDR2 YSYEKL. CDR3 length equals 13 residues. CDR3 DNA sequence: TGCGCCAGCAGCCGGGACATAAGGGATACGCAGTATTTT. It is translated as CASSRDIRDTQYF.

This clone has only a few counts. V usage is TRBV2 and J usage is TRBJ1-6, with D possibly TRBD1 on 6 matching bases. The V end lost 5 bases, the J end lost 5 bases, and 13 bases lay between the germline ends. The CDR3 has 15 residues. CDR1 and CDR2 from the germline V gene are SNHLY and FYNNEI. The chain's CDR3 is CASSLIQGNNSPLHF. The CDR3, as DNA: TGTGCCAGCAGTTTAATACAGGGAAATAATTCACCCCTCCACTTT.

V usage is TRBV19 and J usage is TRBJ1-5, with D possibly being TRBD1 (5 bases). Germline V CDR1 and CDR2: LNHDA, SQIVND (reference sequence). This CDR3 is 16 amino acids long. V lost 7 bases to trimming and J lost 1 base, with 17 bases between them. CDR3 sequence: CASTDRLGGSNQPQHF. The CDR3, as DNA: TGTGCCAGTACCGACCGACTTGGGGGGAGCAATCAGCCCCAGCATTTT. Variable domain in full (rest from reference TRBV19 and TRBJ1-5): DGGITQSPKYLFRKEGQNVTLSCEQNLNHDAMYWYRQDPGQGLRLIYYSQIVNDFQKGDIAEGYSVSREKKESFPLTVTSAQKNPTAFYLCASTDRLGGSNQPQHFGDGTRLSIL.

This clone has only one observation. This chain links TRBV18 with TRBJ1-1; weak D call: TRBD1 (6 bases). V lost 3 bases and J lost 1, with 12 bases in between. From germline, CDR1 is KGHSH and CDR2 LQKENI. The length of the CDR3 is 15 residues. The CDR3 sequence: CASSPLGQPNTEAFF. The CDR3 nucleotides read TGTGCCAGCTCACCCTTGGGACAACCGAACACTGAAGCTTTCTTT.

The J gene is TRBJ2-1, the V gene TRBV9; 8 nucleotides match TRBD1. Germline V gene data show CDR1 as SGDLS and CDR2 as YYNGEE. V gave up 3 bases and J gave up 0 bases; unmatched junction bases: 2. The CDR3 spans 15 residues. This CDR3 is CASSETGDSYNEQFF. CDR3 nucleotide sequence: TGTGCCAGCAGCGAGACAGGGGACTCCTACAATGAGCAGTTCTTC.

The chain carries TRBV5-4 and TRBJ2-2; 7 positions match TRBD2. The CDR3 covers 17 residues. Germline lookup yields CDR1 SGHNT and CDR2 YYREEE (reference sequence). The V gene end was trimmed by 3 bases and the J gene end by 4 bases; junction bases not matched to a gene: 12. The CDR3 DNA reads TGTGCCAGCAGCTACGGGCGCGGGGGAGGGCCCACCGGGGAGCTGTTTTTT. It codes for CASSYGRGGGPTGELFF.

The chain employs TRBV6-5 and TRBJ2-2; D gene uncertain. The length of the CDR3 is 14 residues. Trimming took off 0 bases at V and 4 bases at J, with 6 bases between the two ends. Germline-derived CDR1 and CDR2 are MNHEY and SVGAGI. The CDR3 spells CASSYSISTGELFF. Here the CDR3 DNA reads TGTGCCAGCAGTTACTCGATTAGCACCGGGGAGCTGTTTTTT.

V and J are TRBV25-1 and TRBJ2-1; 9 positions match TRBD2. The CDR3 has 16 amino acids. Trimming cost V 0 bases and J 8 bases; bases outside gene matches: 8. Germline V gives CDR1 MGHDK, CDR2 SYGVNS. In nucleotides, the CDR3 is TGTGCCAGCAGTGAATATCGGGCGGGAGGGTTGGATGAGCAGTTCTTC. It is translated as CASSEYRAGGLDEQFF.

This sequence joins TRBV11-3 and TRBJ2-7, with a tentative D call TRBD2 (6 bases). V was pared by 0 bases and J by 1 base, with 13 bases between. In germline, CDR1 is SGHNT, CDR2 YENEEA. There are 16 residues in the CDR3. CDR3 nucleotides: TGTGCCAGCAGCTTAGATCGGGACTCCGAATCCTACGAGCAGTACTTC. It yields the protein CASSLDRDSESYEQYF.

The rearrangement uses TRBV5-4 and TRBJ2-6, with 11 nucleotides matching TRBD1. Germline values: CDR1 SGHNT, CDR2 YYREEE (reference sequence). With V trimmed by 7 bases and J by 0 bases, 3 bases remained unmatched. The CDR3 totals 16 residues. CDR3 sequence (DNA): TGTGCCAGCGGGACAGGGGGAAGCTCTGGGGCCAACGTCCTGACTTTC. Its protein is CASGTGGSSGANVLTF.

This clone was found once. The V call is TRBV5-1, the J call TRBJ2-3, with 9 bases lining up with TRBD2. CDR1 is SGHRS, CDR2 YFSETQ, per germline. Trimming cost V 3 bases and J 1 base; bases outside gene matches: 6. This CDR3 has 16 residues. DNA for the CDR3: TGCGCCAGCAGCTGGAGGGCTAGCGGGGGCACAGATACGCAGTATTTT. Translated: CASSWRASGGTDTQYF.

V is TRBV5-1 and J is TRBJ2-5; a weak D match, TRBD2 (6 bases). CDR1 and CDR2 from the germline V gene are SGHRS and YFSETQ. The CDR3 covers 14 residues. Between the trimmed V and J ends, which lost 4 bases and 3 bases, there was a span of 13 bases. Here the CDR3 DNA reads TGCGCCAGCAGCCCCTTGGCTAGCGAAGAGACCCAGTACTTC. Translated: CASSPLASEETQYF.

The V gene is TRBV7-9, the J gene TRBJ1-5, with TRBD1 matching 7 bases. The junction had 9 bases not matched to a gene; V was cut back by 5 bases and J by 2 bases. CDR1 and CDR2 (germline): SEHNR, FQNEAQ (reference sequence). The CDR3 spans 16 residues. CDR3 region: CASSTTGGGGNQPQHF. As DNA, the CDR3 is TGTGCCAGCAGCACCACCGGAGGGGGCGGCAATCAGCCCCAGCATTTT.

The chain combines TRBV7-2 with TRBJ2-7, with 10 bases aligning to TRBD1. The germline V gene encodes CDR1 SGHTA and CDR2 FQGNSA. CDR3 length: 15 amino acids. With 0 bases clipped from V and 6 bases from J, the junction kept 5 bases outside the gene matches. This CDR3 reads CASSLAVTGGGEQYF. DNA for the CDR3: TGTGCCAGCAGCTTAGCGGTGACAGGGGGCGGCGAGCAGTACTTC.

This chain connects TRBV25-1 to TRBJ1-1, with D tentatively TRBD1 (6 bases). Germline CDR1 reads MGHDK; CDR2 reads SYGVNS. This CDR3 is 14 amino acids long. Trimming cost V 6 bases and J 1 base, with 12 bases left between them. CDR3: CASRPGTSNTEAFF. The CDR3 DNA follows: TGTGCCAGCAGGCCTGGGACATCGAACACTGAAGCTTTCTTT.

The gene calls are TRBV27 and TRBJ2-7, with a possible D match to TRBD1 (6 bases). Germline V gene lookup returns CDR1 MNHEY and CDR2 SMNVEV (reference sequence). Trimming took off 3 bases at V and 0 bases at J, with 15 bases between the two ends. CDR3 length equals 16 residues. CDR3 bases: TGTGCCAGCAGTTTCCTCCCTCAGGGGCGCTCCTACGAGCAGTACTTC. Amino acid sequence: CASSFLPQGRSYEQYF.